This T cell receptor beta chain was sequenced in a study of ipilimumab plus nivolumab after autologous stem cell transplantation. Patients received nivolumab 3 mg/kg at weeks 1, 4, 7, 10, then fortnightly to week 26. The CDR3 length is 12 residues. CDR1 is SGHTA and CDR2 is FQGTGA in the germline V gene. V was shortened by 1 base and J by 4 bases, with 4 bases between the two germline ends. Sequencing used immunoSEQ multiplex PCR; TCRdb keeps in-frame clones, though not all of them. The profile shows some 22,000 clones, 75% to 85% of them singletons. This sequence was found in a male donor with diffuse large B-cell lymphoma. This specimen was PBMCs, taken in a trial of ipilimumab plus nivolumab as post-transplant consolidation. This chain joins TRBV7-3 and TRBJ1-1; D not resolved. CDR3 protein: CASSLRTTEAFF. DNA for the CDR3: TGTGCCAGCAGCTTAAGGACCACTGAAGCTTTCTTT. Full variable domain (rest looked up from reference TRBV7-3 and TRBJ1-1): GAGVSQTPSNKVTEKGKYVELRCDPISGHTALYWYRQSLGQGPEFLIYFQGTGAADDSGLPNDRFFAVRPEGSVSTLKIQRTERGDSAVYLCASSLRTTEAFFGQGTRLTVV.